The 25 T cell receptor beta chains listed next were all sequenced from one sample in a study of blood T cell repertoires in COVID-19. Profiled with immunoSEQ multiplex PCR; TCRdb holds only in-frame clones, not every one. This sample yields tens of thousands of clones, of which around 80% are seen a single time; 0.95% to 1.5% belongs to the top ten. Sequenced input: peripheral blood. These TCRs come from a woman aged 80 or over with acute or convalescent COVID-19.

The table lists this clone with a few counts. The V gene is TRBV5-1, the J gene TRBJ1-6; 8 positions agree with TRBD1. CDR3 length: 14 amino acids. J gave up 11 bases and V 2 bases, and 6 bases lay outside the gene matches. Germline V CDR1 and CDR2: SGHRS, YFSETQ. CDR3 in DNA: TGCGCCAGCAGCTTCGCGGCAGGGGGCACACCCCTCCACTTT. Protein product: CASSFAAGGTPLHF.

The chain couples TRBV7-9 to TRBJ2-7, with 7 bases that match TRBD1. This CDR3 comprises 14 residues. With V trimmed by 4 bases and J by 3 bases, 6 bases remained unmatched. CDR1 and CDR2 (germline): SEHNR, FQNEAQ (reference sequence). CDR3 in amino acids: CASSSRTGGYEQYF. In DNA, the CDR3 is TGTGCCAGCAGCTCCCGGACAGGAGGCTACGAGCAGTACTTC.

This chain links TRBV11-2 with TRBJ2-5, with no clear D. The CDR3 is made up of 15 amino acids. Germline assignment: CDR1 SGHAT and CDR2 FQNNGV. V gave up 5 bases and J gave up 4 bases, with 17 bases separating them. DNA of the CDR3: TGTGCCAGCAGCATCAGTGTTGGGCCCACAGAGACCCAGTACTTC. It yields the protein CASSISVGPTETQYF.

The chain is built from TRBV5-1 and TRBJ1-1; 8 bases are shared with TRBD1. The CDR3 is 14 amino acids. With V trimmed by 4 bases and J by 5 bases, 7 bases remained unmatched. The germline V gene has CDR1 SGHRS and CDR2 YFSETQ. In nucleotides, the CDR3 is TGCGCCAGCAGCGAGTTTACAGGGGGGACTGAAGCTTTCTTT. Translation gives CASSEFTGGTEAFF.

The rearrangement links TRBV10-3 to TRBJ2-1; 9 bases align to TRBD2. Per the germline V gene, CDR1 is ENHRY and CDR2 is SYGVKD. The CDR3 is 16 amino acids. With 4 bases clipped from V and 6 bases from J, the junction kept 10 bases outside the gene matches. Here the CDR3 reads CAISAASGMAGNEQFF. As DNA, the CDR3 is TGTGCCATCAGTGCGGCTAGCGGGATGGCCGGCAATGAGCAGTTCTTC.

This clone has a handful of counts. The chain carries TRBV11-3 and TRBJ1-5; D is perhaps TRBD1 (5 bases). V was cut by 5 bases and J by 2 bases, with 10 bases left in between. The CDR3 has 14 amino acids. Germline V lookup: CDR1 SGHNT, CDR2 YENEEA. CDR3 residues: CASSPGRGNQPQHF. In DNA form, the CDR3 reads TGTGCCAGCAGCCCGGGCAGGGGCAATCAGCCCCAGCATTTT.

The gene calls are TRBV5-1 and TRBJ2-5, with 11 positions matching TRBD1. CDR1 SGHRS and CDR2 YFSETQ come from the germline V gene. V dropped 3 bases and J dropped 2; count of bases not matched to a gene: 3. This CDR3 has 15 residues. CDR3 amino acids: CASSWGTGGQETQYF. The CDR3 nucleotides read TGCGCCAGCAGCTGGGGGACAGGGGGTCAAGAGACCCAGTACTTC.

The rearrangement links TRBV5-8 to TRBJ2-3; weak D call: TRBD2 (6 bases). Germline-derived CDR1 and CDR2 are SGHTS and YDEGEE. The CDR3 consists of 18 residues. With 0 bases removed from V and 1 base from J, the gap between germline ends came to 18 bases. The DNA for the CDR3 is TGTGCCAGCAGCTTGGCGACGCGGGACCCCCTCGGCACAGATACGCAGTATTTT. Its protein is CASSLATRDPLGTDTQYF. The full variable domain, in which reference TRBV5-8 and TRBJ2-3 provide the parts outside the CDR3, is EAGVTQSPTHLIKTRGQQATLRCSPISGHTSVYWYQQALGLGLQFLLWYDEGEERNRGNFPPRFSGRQFPNYSSELNVNALELEDSALYLCASSLATRDPLGTDTQYFGPGTRLTVL.

This clone appeared a few times. V usage is TRBV27 and J usage is TRBJ2-7; D might be TRBD2 (7 bases). The CDR3 length is 16 residues. Deletions cut 6 bases from V and 0 bases from J, with 18 bases between. Germline V gives CDR1 MNHEY, CDR2 SMNVEV (reference sequence). The CDR3 reads CASRLGGPVNSYEQYF. The CDR3 nucleotides are TGTGCCAGCAGACTCGGGGGGCCCGTGAACTCCTACGAGCAGTACTTC.

The J gene is TRBJ2-7, the V gene TRBV11-1; perhaps TRBD1 as D (6 bases). From germline, CDR1 is SGHAT and CDR2 FQDESV (reference sequence). The CDR3 runs to 11 residues. V lost 3 bases and J 9 bases, leaving 9 bases between the germline ends. Written as DNA, the CDR3 is TGTGCCAGCAGCTTTGGACAGATGCAGTACTTC. Translation gives CASSFGQMQYF.

The V call is TRBV28, the J call TRBJ1-2; D might be TRBD1 (6 bases). The CDR3 loop spans 14 amino acids. Germline loops: CDR1 MDHEN, CDR2 SYDVKM. Trimming left V 2 bases short and J 14 bases short, with 21 bases between. This CDR3 reads CASSLSWTVHLRTF. CDR3 coding DNA: TGTGCCAGCAGTTTAAGTTGGACAGTCCACCTCAGGACCTTC.

The V gene is TRBV19, the J gene TRBJ1-2; 8 nucleotides match TRBD1. V lost 3 bases and J lost 2; bases outside the gene matches: 8. Germline CDR1 is LNHDA and CDR2 is SQIVND (reference sequence). The CDR3 has 16 amino acids. For the CDR3, the DNA is TGTGCCAGTAGTATGACGCGGACAGGGCACAACTATGGCTACACCTTC. Protein sequence: CASSMTRTGHNYGYTF.

The CDR3 nucleotides read TGCGCCAGCAGCTTGGGTGGGGGGGCCAAAATGAACACTGAAGCTTTCTTT. This translates into CASSLGGGAKMNTEAFF. V is TRBV5-1 and J is TRBJ1-1; D perhaps matches TRBD1 (6 bases). Germline V CDR1 and CDR2: SGHRS, YFSETQ. V lost 0 bases and J 0 bases, leaving 15 bases between the germline ends. CDR3 length equals 17 residues. The whole variable domain, remainder taken from reference TRBV5-1 and TRBJ1-1, is KAGVTQTPRYLIKTRGQQVTLSCSPISGHRSVSWYQQTPGQGLQFLFEYFSETQRNKGNFPGRFSGRQFSNSRSEMNVSTLELGDSALYLCASSLGGGAKMNTEAFFGQGTRLTVV.

The J gene is TRBJ2-7, the V gene TRBV3-1 (or the pseudogene TRBV3-2), with TRBD2 as a possible D gene (7 bases). This CDR3 contains 13 residues. Trimming took 3 bases from V and 6 from J, leaving 12 bases between them. Germline V gives CDR1 LGHDT, CDR2 YNNKEL (reference sequence). The CDR3 nucleotides read TGTGCCAGCAGCCAGGGCGGGGGCGCCGAGCAGTACTTC. Translating gives CASSQGGGAEQYF.

The chain is built from TRBV19 and TRBJ2-5, with 14 bases aligning to TRBD2. CDR1 is LNHDA and CDR2 is SQIVND in the germline V gene (reference sequence). The V and J ends lost 5 bases and 4 bases, in that order; junction bases with no gene match: 0. The CDR3 sequence is 14 residues long. The CDR3 spells CASSGTSGRETQYF. In nucleotides, the CDR3 is TGTGCCAGTAGTGGGACTAGCGGGAGAGAGACCCAGTACTTC. The full variable domain, completed using reference TRBV19 and TRBJ2-5, is DGGITQSPKYLFRKEGQNVTLSCEQNLNHDAMYWYRQDPGQGLRLIYYSQIVNDFQKGDIAEGYSVSREKKESFPLTVTSAQKNPTAFYLCASSGTSGRETQYFGPGTRLLVL.

This sequence joins TRBV27 and TRBJ1-1; D not certain. Germline CDR1 reads MNHEY; CDR2 reads SMNVEV (reference sequence). Trimming took off 6 bases at V and 0 bases at J, with 8 bases between the two ends. This CDR3 contains 13 residues. The CDR3: CASRQLMNTEAFF. CDR3 DNA: TGTGCCAGCAGACAGCTCATGAACACTGAAGCTTTCTTT.

CDR3 nucleotide sequence: TGTGCCAGCACCCCCGGACTAGCGGGAGCGTACGAGCAGTACTTC. Amino acid sequence: CASTPGLAGAYEQYF. The chain has TRBV6-5 and TRBJ2-7; TRBD2 aligns across 13 bases. The CDR3 extends over 15 amino acids. Germline V CDR1 and CDR2: MNHEY, SVGAGI. V lost 7 bases to trimming and J lost 4 bases; unmatched junction nucleotides: 7.

This clone has a handful of counts. This rearrangement joins TRBV19 to TRBJ1-2; 8 bases fit TRBD1. Trimming at V came to 6 bases and at J to 3 bases, leaving 3 bases not matched to a gene. The germline V gene encodes CDR1 LNHDA and CDR2 SQIVND (reference sequence). CDR3 length equals 13 residues. CDR3 sequence reads: CASRGQGHYGYTF. In DNA, the CDR3 is TGTGCCAGTAGAGGACAGGGCCACTATGGCTACACCTTC.

This chain uses TRBV28 with TRBJ1-2; tentatively, D is TRBD1 (5 bases). Trimming stripped 3 bases from V and 4 bases from J, with 9 bases between. This CDR3 has 13 residues. CDR1 MDHEN and CDR2 SYDVKM come from the germline V gene. CDR3 region: CASSFQGSYGYTF. The CDR3 DNA reads as TGTGCCAGCAGTTTTCAGGGTAGCTATGGCTACACCTTC.

This clone was seen only a few times. The rearrangement links TRBV7-2 to TRBJ1-4; 8 bases line up with TRBD1. V gave up 3 bases and J gave up 3 bases; unmatched junction bases: 0. This CDR3 is built from 14 residues. Looked up from germline, CDR1 is SGHTA and CDR2 is FQGNSA. The CDR3 loop is CASSFRGPNEKLFF. CDR3 nucleotides: TGTGCCAGCAGCTTCAGGGGGCCTAATGAAAAACTGTTTTTT.

This rearrangement joins TRBV7-8 to TRBJ1-1; TRBD1 matches at 10 bases. V lost 5 bases and J lost 7; bases outside the gene matches: 7. The CDR3 length is 14 residues. The germline gives CDR1 SGHVS, CDR2 FQNEAQ. The CDR3: CASSATGGIGEAFF. The CDR3 nucleotides read TGTGCCAGCAGCGCGACAGGGGGCATTGGTGAAGCTTTCTTT.

This clone was counted a single time. The chain links TRBV2 to TRBJ2-7; 12 positions agree with TRBD1. The junction had 14 bases not matched to a gene; V was cut back by 8 bases and J by 9 bases. This CDR3 has 15 amino acids. Germline V gives CDR1 SNHLY, CDR2 FYNNEI. The CDR3 here is CASGGLRDRGLGQYF. CDR3 nucleotides: TGTGCCAGCGGGGGCCTCCGGGACAGGGGGCTCGGGCAGTACTTC.

CDR3 residues: CASRGKPDFDGTEAFF. The CDR3 nucleotides read TGCGCCAGCAGAGGTAAACCGGACTTTGATGGGACTGAAGCTTTCTTT. This rearrangement joins TRBV5-1 to TRBJ1-1, with D hard to call. Trimming removed 5 bases from V and 5 bases from J, with 22 bases in between. Germline V lookup: CDR1 SGHRS, CDR2 YFSETQ. CDR3 length: 16 residues.

The chain joins TRBV7-2 to TRBJ2-2, with 12 bases that match TRBD2. Germline assignment: CDR1 SGHTA and CDR2 FQGNSA. V shed 5 bases, J shed 5 bases, and the junction held 9 bases outside the gene matches. The CDR3 length is 17 residues. CDR3 DNA: TGTGCCAGCAGCCCACCCCTAGCGGGAGGGGAAACCGGGGAGCTGTTTTTT. Encoded protein: CASSPPLAGGETGELFF.

About this clone: The sample carries other DNA sequences with the same CDR3. This chain links TRBV28 with TRBJ2-7, with a possible D match to TRBD1 (6 bases). Germline V lookup: CDR1 MDHEN, CDR2 SYDVKM. The CDR3 runs to 12 residues. V dropped 6 bases and J dropped 7 bases, with 13 bases sitting between them. Here the CDR3 DNA reads TGTGCCAGCAGGCGGACAGCTGTGGAGCAGTACTTC. Translated: CASRRTAVEQYF.